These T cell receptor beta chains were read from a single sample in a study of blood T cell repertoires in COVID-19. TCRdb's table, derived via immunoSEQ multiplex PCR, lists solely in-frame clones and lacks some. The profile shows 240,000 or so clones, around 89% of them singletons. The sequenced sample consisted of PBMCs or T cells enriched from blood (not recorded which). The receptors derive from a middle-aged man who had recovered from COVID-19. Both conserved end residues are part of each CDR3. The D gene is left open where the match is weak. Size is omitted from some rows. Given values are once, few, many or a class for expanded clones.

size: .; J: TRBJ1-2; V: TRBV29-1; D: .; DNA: TGCAGCGTTGTCTTGCGCGGCGGGGGCTTCTATGGCTACACCTTC; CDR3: CSVVLRGGGFYGYTF
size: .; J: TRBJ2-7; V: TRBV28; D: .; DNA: TGTGCCAGCAGTTCCTTCTACGAGCAGTACTTC; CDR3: CASSSFYEQYF
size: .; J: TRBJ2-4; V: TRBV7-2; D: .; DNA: TGTGCCAGCAGCTTAGGGGGGAGGGCCAAAAACATTCAGTACTTC; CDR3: CASSLGGRAKNIQYF
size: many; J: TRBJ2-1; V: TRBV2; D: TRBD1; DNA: TGTGCCAGCAGTATCCCAGACAGGGTCGCCAATGAGCAGTTCTTC; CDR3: CASSIPDRVANEQFF
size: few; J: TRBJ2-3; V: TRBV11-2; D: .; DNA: TGTGCCAGCAGCACCGGACAGCTCAACACAGATACGCAGTATTTT; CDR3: CASSTGQLNTDTQYF
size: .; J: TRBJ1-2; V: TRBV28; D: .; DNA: TGTGCCAGCAGTCGTCCGAGGGATATCACACCATATGGCTACACCTTC; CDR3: CASSRPRDITPYGYTF
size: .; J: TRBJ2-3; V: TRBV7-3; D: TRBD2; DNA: TGTGCCAGCAGCTTAGGTAGCGGGGGGCCCACAGATACGCAGTATTTT; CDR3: CASSLGSGGPTDTQYF
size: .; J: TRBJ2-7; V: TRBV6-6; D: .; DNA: TGTGCCAGCAGTTATGAGGCAGGGAACTCCTACGAGCAGTACTTC; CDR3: CASSYEAGNSYEQYF
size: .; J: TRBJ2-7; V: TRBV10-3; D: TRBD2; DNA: TGTGCCATCAGTGAGTCCGGGAGGGCCGTCTACGAGCAGTACTTC; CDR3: CAISESGRAVYEQYF
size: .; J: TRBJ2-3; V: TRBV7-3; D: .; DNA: TGTGCCAGCAGCTTATACACAGGGTTTAACACAGATACGCAGTATTTT; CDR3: CASSLYTGFNTDTQYF
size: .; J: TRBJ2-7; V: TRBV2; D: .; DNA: TGTGCCAGCAGTCGATCCAGGGGGGCACCCTACGAGCAGTACTTC; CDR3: CASSRSRGAPYEQYF
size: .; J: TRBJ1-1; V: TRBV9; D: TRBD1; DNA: TGTGCCAGCAGCTCTACGACAGGGATGAGGACTGAAGCTTTCTTT; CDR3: CASSSTTGMRTEAFF
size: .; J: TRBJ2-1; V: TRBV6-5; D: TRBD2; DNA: TGTGCCAGCAGTTATATCTACTCGGCGGGGGGGAATGAGCAGTTCTTC; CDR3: CASSYIYSAGGNEQFF
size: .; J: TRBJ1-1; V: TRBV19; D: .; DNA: TGTGCCAGTAGTCTCAACATGAACACTGAAGCTTTCTTT; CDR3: CASSLNMNTEAFF
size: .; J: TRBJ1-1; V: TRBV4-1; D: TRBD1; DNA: TGCGCCAGCAGCTCGAAGACAGGGATCAACACTGAAGCTTTCTTT; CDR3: CASSSKTGINTEAFF
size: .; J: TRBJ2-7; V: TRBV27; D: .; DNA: TGTGCCAGCAGTTTACGTGGTTCATTTATGGGGGGGGCTCTAAGCAACTACGAGCAGTACTTC; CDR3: CASSLRGSFMGGALSNYEQYF
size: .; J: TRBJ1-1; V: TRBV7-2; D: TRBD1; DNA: TGTGCCAGCAGGAGCGACAGGGGGCGAGGGAGGAACACTGAAGCTTTCTTT; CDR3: CASRSDRGRGRNTEAFF
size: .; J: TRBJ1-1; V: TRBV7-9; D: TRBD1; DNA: TGTGCCAGCAGCCCCGGACAGGGAGGGAACACTGAAGCTTTCTTT; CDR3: CASSPGQGGNTEAFF
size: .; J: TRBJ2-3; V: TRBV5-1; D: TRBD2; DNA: TGCGCCAGCAGCTTGAGGCCGCCTCGGGGGGGCGGTGGCACAGATACGCAGTATTTT; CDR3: CASSLRPPRGGGGTDTQYF
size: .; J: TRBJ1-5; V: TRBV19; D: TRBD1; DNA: TGTGCCAGTAGTATAGTTACAGGGGTTCTCGGTCAGCCCCAGCATTTT; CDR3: CASSIVTGVLGQPQHF
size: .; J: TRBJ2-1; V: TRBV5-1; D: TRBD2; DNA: TGCGCCAGCAGCTCTCTAGCGGTTAACTACAATGAGCAGTTCTTC; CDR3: CASSSLAVNYNEQFF
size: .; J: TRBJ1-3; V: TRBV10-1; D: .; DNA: TGCGCCAGCACCCTTGGACCGCAGGGCCCGAGCTCTGGAAACACCATATATTTT; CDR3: CASTLGPQGPSSGNTIYF
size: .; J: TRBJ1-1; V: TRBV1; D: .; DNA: TGCACCAGCAGCCAGAGGGACAAAGAGAACACTGAAGCTTTCTTT; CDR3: CTSSQRDKENTEAFF
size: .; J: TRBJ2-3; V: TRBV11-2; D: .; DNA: TGTGCCAGCAGCTTAATAGGTAGCGTGGATACGCAGTATTTT; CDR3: CASSLIGSVDTQYF
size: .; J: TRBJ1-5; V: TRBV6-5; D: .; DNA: TGTGCCAGCAGTTACGCCAGGACTAATCAGCCCCAGCATTTT; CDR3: CASSYARTNQPQHF
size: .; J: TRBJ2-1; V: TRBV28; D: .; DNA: TGTGCCAGCAGTTTTTTCCGCAATGAGCAGTTCTTC; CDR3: CASSFFRNEQFF
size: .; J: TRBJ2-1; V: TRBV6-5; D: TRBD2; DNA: TGTGCCAGCAGGCGACTAGCGGCGACCTACAATGAGCAGTTCTTC; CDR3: CASRRLAATYNEQFF
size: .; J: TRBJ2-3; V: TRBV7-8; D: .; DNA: TGTGCCAGCGACCAGGGGAGGGTGATAAAATTCGGAGATACGCAGTATTTT; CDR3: CASDQGRVIKFGDTQYF
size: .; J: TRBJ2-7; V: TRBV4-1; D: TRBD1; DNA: TGCGCCAGCAGCCAAGTGTCCGGGACAGGGCCCTACGAGCAGTACTTC; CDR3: CASSQVSGTGPYEQYF
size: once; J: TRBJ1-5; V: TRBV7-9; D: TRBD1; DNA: TGTGCCAGCAGCCCTTCGACAGGGCCCCCGTCTCAGCCCCAGCATTTT; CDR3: CASSPSTGPPSQPQHF
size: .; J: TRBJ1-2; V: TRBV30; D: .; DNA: TGTGCCTGGAGTGTCCTTCGGGGGAGCTATGGCTACACCTTC; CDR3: CAWSVLRGSYGYTF
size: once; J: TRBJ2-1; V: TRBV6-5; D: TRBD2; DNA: TGTGCCAGCAGCCGGACTAGCGAAGGGGAGCAGTTCTTC; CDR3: CASSRTSEGEQFF